This TCR beta chain is from a study of shared T cell receptors in the human thymus. Sequenced by immunoSEQ multiplex PCR; TCRdb stores in-frame clones only, minus some. Found here are about 500,000 clones, more than 75% of them singletons; the top ten hold 0.01% to 0.015%. The CDR3 contains 15 residues. Germline assignment: CDR1 MDHEN and CDR2 SYDVKM. V dropped 6 bases and J dropped 0 bases, with 13 bases sitting between them. These data also formed part of another study, on human thymus T cells. That publication notes: Each of the donors was a healthy Finnish infant who was undergoing open corrective cardiac surgery for congenital heart defects. Resected material from corrective heart surgery provided the thymus tissue analysed. An apparent bias in V and J gene usage was seen in thymic and blood repertoires.

The chain recombines TRBV28 with TRBJ2-3; TRBD1 might be the D (5 bases). Sequencing input: thymocytes. The source is a boy younger than two with a congenital heart defect. The CDR3 nucleotides are TGTGCCAGCAGCCGACAGCGCGAGAGCACAGATACGCAGTATTTT. Translated, it gives CASSRQRESTDTQYF.